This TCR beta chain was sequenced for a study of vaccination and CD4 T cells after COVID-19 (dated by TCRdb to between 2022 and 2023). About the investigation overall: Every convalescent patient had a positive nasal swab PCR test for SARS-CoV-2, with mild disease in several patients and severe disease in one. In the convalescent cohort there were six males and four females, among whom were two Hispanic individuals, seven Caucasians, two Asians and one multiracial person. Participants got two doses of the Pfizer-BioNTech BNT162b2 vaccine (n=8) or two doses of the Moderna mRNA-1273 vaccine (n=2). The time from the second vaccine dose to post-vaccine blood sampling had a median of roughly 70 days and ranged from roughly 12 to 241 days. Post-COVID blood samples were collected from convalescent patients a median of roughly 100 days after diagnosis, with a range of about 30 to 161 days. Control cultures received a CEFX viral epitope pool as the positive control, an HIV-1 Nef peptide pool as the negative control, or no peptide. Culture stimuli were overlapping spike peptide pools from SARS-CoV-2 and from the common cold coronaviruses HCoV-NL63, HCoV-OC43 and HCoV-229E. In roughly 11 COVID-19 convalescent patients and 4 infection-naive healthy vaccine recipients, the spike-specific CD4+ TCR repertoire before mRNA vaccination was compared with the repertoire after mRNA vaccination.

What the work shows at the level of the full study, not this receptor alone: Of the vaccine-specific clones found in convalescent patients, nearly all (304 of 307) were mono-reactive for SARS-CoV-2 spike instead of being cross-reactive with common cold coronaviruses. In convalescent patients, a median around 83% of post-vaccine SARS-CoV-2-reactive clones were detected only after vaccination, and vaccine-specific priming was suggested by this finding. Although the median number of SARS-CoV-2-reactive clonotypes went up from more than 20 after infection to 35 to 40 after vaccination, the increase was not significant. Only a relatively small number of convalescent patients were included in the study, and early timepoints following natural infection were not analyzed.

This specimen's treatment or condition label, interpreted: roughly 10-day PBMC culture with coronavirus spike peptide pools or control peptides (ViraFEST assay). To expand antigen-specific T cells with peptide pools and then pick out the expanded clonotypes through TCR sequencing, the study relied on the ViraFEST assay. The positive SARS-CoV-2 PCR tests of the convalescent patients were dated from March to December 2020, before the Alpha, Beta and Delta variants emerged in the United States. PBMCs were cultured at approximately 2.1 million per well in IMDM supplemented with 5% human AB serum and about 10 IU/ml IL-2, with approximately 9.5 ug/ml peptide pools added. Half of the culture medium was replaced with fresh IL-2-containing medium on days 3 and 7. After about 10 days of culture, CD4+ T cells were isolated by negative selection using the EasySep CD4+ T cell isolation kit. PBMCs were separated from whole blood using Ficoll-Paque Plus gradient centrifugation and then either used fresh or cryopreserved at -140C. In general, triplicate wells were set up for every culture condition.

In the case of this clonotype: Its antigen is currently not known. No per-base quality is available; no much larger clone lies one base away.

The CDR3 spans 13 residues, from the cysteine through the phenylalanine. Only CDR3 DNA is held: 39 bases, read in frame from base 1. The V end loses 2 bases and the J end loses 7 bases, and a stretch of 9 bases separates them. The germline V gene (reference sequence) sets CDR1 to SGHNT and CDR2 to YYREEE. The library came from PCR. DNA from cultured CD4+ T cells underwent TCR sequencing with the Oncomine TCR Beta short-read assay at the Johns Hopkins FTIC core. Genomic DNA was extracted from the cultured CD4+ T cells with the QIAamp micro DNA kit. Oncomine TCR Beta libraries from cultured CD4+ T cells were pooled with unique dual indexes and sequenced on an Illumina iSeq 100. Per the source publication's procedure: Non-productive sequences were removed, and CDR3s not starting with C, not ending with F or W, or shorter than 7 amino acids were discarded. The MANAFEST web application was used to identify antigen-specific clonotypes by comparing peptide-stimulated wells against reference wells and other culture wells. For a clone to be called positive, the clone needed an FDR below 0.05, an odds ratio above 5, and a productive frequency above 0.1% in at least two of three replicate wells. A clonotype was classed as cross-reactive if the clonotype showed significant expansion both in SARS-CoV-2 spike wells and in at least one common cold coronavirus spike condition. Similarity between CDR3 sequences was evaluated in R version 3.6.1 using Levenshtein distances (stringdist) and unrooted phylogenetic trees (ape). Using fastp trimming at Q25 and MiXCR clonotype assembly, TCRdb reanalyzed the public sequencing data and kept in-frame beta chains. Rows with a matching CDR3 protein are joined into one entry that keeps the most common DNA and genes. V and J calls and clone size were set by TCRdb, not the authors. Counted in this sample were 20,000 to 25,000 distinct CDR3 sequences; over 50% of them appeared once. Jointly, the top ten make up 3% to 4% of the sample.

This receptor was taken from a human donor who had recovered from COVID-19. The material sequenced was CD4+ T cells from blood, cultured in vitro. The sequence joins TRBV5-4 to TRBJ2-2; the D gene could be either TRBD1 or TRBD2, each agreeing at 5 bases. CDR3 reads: CASSFLGVGELFF. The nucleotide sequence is TGTGCCAGCAGCTTTTTGGGGGTCGGGGAGCTGTTTTTT.